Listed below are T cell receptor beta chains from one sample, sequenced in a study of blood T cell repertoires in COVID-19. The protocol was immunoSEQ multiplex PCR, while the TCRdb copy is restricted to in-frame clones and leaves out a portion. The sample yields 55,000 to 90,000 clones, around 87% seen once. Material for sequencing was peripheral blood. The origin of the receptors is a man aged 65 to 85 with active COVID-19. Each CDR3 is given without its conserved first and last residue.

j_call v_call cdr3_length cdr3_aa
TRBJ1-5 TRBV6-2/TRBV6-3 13 ASTPHDRYNQPQH
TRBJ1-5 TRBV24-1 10 ATSDTDRPQH
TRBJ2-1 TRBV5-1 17 ASSFGASGIRSSYNEQF
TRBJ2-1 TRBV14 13 ASSLAWALRHEQF
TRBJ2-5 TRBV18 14 ASSPPAAGSGETQY
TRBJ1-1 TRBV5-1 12 ASSSGQGATEAF
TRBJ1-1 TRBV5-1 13 ASSLDPGMNTEAF
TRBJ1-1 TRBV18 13 ASSQSPGGNTEAF
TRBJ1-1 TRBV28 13 ASSGRDRGNTEAF
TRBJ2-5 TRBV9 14 ASSGTLAGGGETQY
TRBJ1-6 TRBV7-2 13 ASSHRGSMWSPLH
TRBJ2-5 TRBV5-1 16 ASSISRTRGLHQETQY
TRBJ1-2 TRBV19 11 ASTPQGGYGYT
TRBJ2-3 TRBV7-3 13 ASSQLAGGPDTQY
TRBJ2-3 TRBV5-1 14 ASSLVGGRGADTQY
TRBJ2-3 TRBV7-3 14 ASSLGGLAAGDTQY
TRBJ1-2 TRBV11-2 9 ASSLGGRDT
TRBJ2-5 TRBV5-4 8 ASRRETQY
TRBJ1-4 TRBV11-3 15 ASSPRQGPATNEKLF
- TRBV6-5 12 ASRPRDRSYEQY